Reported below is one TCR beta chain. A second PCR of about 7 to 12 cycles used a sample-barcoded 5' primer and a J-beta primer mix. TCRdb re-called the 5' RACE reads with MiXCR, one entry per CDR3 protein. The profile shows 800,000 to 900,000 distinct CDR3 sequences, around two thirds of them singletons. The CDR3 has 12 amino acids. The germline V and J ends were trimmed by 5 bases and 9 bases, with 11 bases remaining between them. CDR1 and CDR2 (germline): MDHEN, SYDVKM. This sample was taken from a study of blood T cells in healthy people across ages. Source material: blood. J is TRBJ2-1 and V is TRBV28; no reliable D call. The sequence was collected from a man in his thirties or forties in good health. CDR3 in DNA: TGTGCCAGCAGTGACCCTTGGGCTGAGCAGTTCTTC. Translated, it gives CASSDPWAEQFF.